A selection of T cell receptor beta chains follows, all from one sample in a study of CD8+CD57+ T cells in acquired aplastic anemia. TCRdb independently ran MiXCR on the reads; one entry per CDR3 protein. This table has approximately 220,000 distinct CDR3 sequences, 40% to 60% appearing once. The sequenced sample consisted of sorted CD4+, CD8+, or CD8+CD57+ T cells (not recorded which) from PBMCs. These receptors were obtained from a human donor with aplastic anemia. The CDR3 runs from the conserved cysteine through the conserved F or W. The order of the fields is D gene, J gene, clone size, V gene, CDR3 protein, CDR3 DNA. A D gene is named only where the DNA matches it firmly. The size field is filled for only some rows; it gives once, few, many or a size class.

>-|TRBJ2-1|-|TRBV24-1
CATSDLQSWDEQFF
TGTGCCACCAGTGATTTGCAGTCCTGGGATGAGCAGTTCTTC
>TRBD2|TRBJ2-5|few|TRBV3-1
CASSPSSGGGPQETQYF
TGTGCCAGCAGCCCGTCTAGCGGGGGGGGTCCCCAAGAGACCCAGTACTTC
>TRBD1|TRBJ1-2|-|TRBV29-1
CSVTGQELGYTF
TGCAGCGTGACGGGACAGGAGCTTGGCTACACCTTC
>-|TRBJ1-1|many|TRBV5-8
CASTPREGSSEAFF
TGTGCCAGCACCCCTCGGGAGGGATCGTCTGAAGCTTTCTTT
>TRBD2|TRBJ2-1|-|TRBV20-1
CSARRGFYNEQFF
TGCAGTGCTAGGCGGGGGTTCTACAATGAGCAGTTCTTC
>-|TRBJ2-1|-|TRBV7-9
CASSLGSLEQDVPNEQFF
TGTGCCAGCAGCTTAGGCTCCCTGGAGCAAGATGTCCCCAATGAGCAGTTCTTC
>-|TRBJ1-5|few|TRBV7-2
CASSSGLKQPQHF
TGTGCCAGCAGCTCCGGACTGAAACAGCCCCAGCATTTT
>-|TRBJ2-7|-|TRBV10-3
CAIMSGNSYEQYF
TGTGCCATCATGTCTGGGAACTCCTACGAGCAGTACTTC
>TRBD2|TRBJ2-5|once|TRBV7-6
CASRAGAEETQYF
TGTGCCAGCCGAGCGGGGGCTGAAGAGACCCAGTACTTC
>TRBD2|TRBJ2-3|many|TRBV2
CASKGRGASTDTQYF
TGTGCCAGCAAGGGGCGGGGGGCCAGCACAGATACGCAGTATTTT
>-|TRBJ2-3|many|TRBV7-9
CASSLRADQQYF
TGTGCCAGCAGCTTAAGGGCGGATCAACAGTATTTT
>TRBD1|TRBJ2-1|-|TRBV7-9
CASSLAIGTAGDNEQFF
TGTGCCAGCAGCTTGGCCATCGGGACAGCAGGGGACAATGAGCAGTTCTTC
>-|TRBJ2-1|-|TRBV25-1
CASSEWIAPDYNEQFF
TGTGCCAGCAGTGAATGGATCGCCCCAGACTACAATGAGCAGTTCTTC
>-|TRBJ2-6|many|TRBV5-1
CASSLASVSSGANVLTF
TGCGCCAGCAGCTTGGCCTCAGTAAGCTCTGGGGCCAACGTCCTGACTTTC
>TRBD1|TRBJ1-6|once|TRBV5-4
CASSLGTGISPLHF
TGTGCCAGCAGCTTGGGGACAGGGATTTCACCCCTCCACTTT
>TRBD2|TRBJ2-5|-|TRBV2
CASKSGLSYF
TGTGCCAGCAAGTCGGGACTATCATACTTC
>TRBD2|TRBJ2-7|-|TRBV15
CATSPVIGGRAEQYF
TGTGCCACCAGCCCTGTGATCGGCGGGAGGGCCGAGCAGTACTTC
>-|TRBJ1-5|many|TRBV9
CASSVTGEGNQPQHF
TGTGCCAGCAGCGTGACAGGAGAGGGGAATCAGCCCCAGCATTTT
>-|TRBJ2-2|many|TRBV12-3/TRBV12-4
CASRHTAGELFF
TGTGCCAGCAGACACACCGCCGGGGAGCTGTTTTTT
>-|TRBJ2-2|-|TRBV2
CASKKGRSGELFF
TGTGCCAGCAAAAAGGGGCGGTCAGGGGAGCTGTTTTTT
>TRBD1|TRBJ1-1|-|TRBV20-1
CSARFSGTVYTEAFF
TGCAGTGCTAGATTTTCCGGGACAGTGTACACTGAAGCTTTCTTT
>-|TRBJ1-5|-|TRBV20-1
CSAADLLAYEHF
TGCAGTGCTGCGGACCTATTAGCCTACGAGCATTTT
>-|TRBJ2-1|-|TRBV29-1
CSAHRDVDHGVFF
TGCAGCGCTCACCGGGACGTAGATCATGGAGTGTTCTTC
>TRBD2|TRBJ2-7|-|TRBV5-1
CASSLGSGGYNEQYF
TGCGCCAGCAGCTTGGGTAGCGGGGGATACAATGAGCAGTACTTC
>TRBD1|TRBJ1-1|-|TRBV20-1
CSARAAGTVNTEAFF
TGCAGTGCTAGAGCAGCCGGGACAGTGAACACTGAAGCTTTCTTT
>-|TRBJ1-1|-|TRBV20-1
CSARNPGANTEAFF
TGCAGTGCTAGAAACCCGGGGGCGAACACTGAAGCTTTCTTT
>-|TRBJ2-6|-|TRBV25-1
CASSEYEEGKASGANVLTF
TGTGCCAGCAGTGAATATGAAGAGGGAAAGGCCTCTGGGGCCAACGTCCTGACTTTC
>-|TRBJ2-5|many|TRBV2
CASLPPGETQYF
TGTGCCAGCTTACCCCCTGGGGAGACCCAGTACTTC
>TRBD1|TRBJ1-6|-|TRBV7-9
CASSLRTSGGDSGDTLHF
TGTGCCAGCAGCTTAAGGACTAGCGGGGGGGACAGCGGGGACACCCTCCACTTT
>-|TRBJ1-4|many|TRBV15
CATSKAGGANEKLFF
TGTGCCACCAGCAAAGCGGGGGGGGCTAATGAAAAACTGTTTTTT
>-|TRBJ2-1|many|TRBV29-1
CSVRSGGRSYNEQFF
TGCAGCGTCAGGTCCGGGGGACGGTCCTACAATGAGCAGTTCTTC
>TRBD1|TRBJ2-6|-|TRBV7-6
CASSSQGARTEAF
TGTGCCAGCAGCTCGCAGGGGGCAAGAACTGAAGCTTTC
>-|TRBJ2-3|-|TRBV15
CATSVAAGSGQYF
TGTGCCACCAGCGTCGCGGCGGGGTCCGGGCAGTATTTT
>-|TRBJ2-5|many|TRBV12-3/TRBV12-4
CASSSLGETQYF
TGTGCCAGCAGTTCGCTAGGAGAGACCCAGTACTTC
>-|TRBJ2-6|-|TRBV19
CASSMGLRGRIGANVLTF
TGTGCCAGTAGTATGGGACTCCGGGGGCGGATTGGGGCCAACGTCCTGACTTTC
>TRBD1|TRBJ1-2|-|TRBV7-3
CASRIPTGEPINYGYTF
TGTGCCAGCAGGATACCGACAGGGGAGCCAATTAACTATGGCTACACCTTC
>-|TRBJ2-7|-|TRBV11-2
CASSASFSREQYF
TGTGCCAGCAGCGCATCGTTCAGTCGGGAGCAGTACTTC
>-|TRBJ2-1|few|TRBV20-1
CSAPPGRLPYNEQFF
TGCAGTGCCCCCCCGGGACGGCTCCCCTACAATGAGCAGTTCTTC
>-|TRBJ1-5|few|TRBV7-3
CASSLIGQPQHF
TGTGCCAGCAGCTTAATCGGACAGCCCCAGCATTTT
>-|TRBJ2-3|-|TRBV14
CASSQVISAHTDTQYF
TGTGCCAGCAGCCAAGTGATTTCGGCCCACACAGATACGCAGTATTTT
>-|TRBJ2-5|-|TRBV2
CASSPLEGVETQYF
TGTGCCAGCTCACCACTGGAGGGCGTTGAGACCCAGTACTTC
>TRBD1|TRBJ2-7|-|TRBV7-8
CASSLPGTGLPEQYF
TGTGCCAGCAGCTTACCCGGGACAGGGTTGCCCGAGCAGTACTTC
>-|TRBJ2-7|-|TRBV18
CASSPLDISYEQYF
TGTGCCAGCTCACCATTGGATATCTCCTACGAGCAGTACTTC
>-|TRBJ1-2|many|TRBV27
CASSWGRGNYGYTF
TGTGCCAGCAGTTGGGGACGTGGCAACTATGGCTACACCTTC
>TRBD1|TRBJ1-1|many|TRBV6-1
CASSEGQGHEAFF
TGTGCCAGCAGTGAGGGACAGGGCCATGAAGCTTTCTTT
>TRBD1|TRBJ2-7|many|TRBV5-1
CASSLEKVDRGPYEQYF
TGCGCCAGCAGCTTGGAAAAGGTGGACAGGGGGCCCTACGAGCAGTACTTC
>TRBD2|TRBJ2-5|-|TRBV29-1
CSVDRGVAQYF
TGCAGCGTTGATCGGGGGGTGGCCCAGTACTTC